Each of the 24 T cell receptor beta chains below was sequenced from the same sample in a study of blood T cell repertoires in COVID-19. The data were produced by immunoSEQ multiplex PCR, yet TCRdb's version contains in-frame clones alone and is incomplete. The table lists some 80,000 clones, roughly 86% of them singletons. What was sequenced was peripheral blood. These receptors were obtained from a human donor in a cohort sampled during active COVID-19.

The sample holds one count of this clone. The genes are TRBV6-5 and TRBJ1-5, with TRBD1 matching 8 bases. Germline CDR1 and CDR2: MNHEY and SVGAGI. The CDR3 contains 13 residues. V was pared by 8 bases and J by 5 bases, with 5 bases of the junction left unmatched. CDR3 sequence: CASGGQEYQPQHF. The CDR3 DNA reads TGTGCCAGCGGGGGACAGGAGTATCAGCCCCAGCATTTT.

The V gene is TRBV7-3, the J gene TRBJ2-2, with TRBD2 as a possible D gene (6 bases). This CDR3 region has 14 residues. The germline V gene has CDR1 SGHTA and CDR2 FQGTGA. Trimming pared 8 bases from V and 4 bases from J, leaving 14 bases between. The CDR3, as DNA: TGTGCCAGCGGCCCCGGGGGTTTCACCGGGGAGCTGTTTTTT. Its translation: CASGPGGFTGELFF.

This rearrangement joins TRBV6-2 or TRBV6-3 to TRBJ1-1, with D perhaps TRBD1 (5 bases). CDR3 size: 19 residues. The V end lost 6 bases, the J end lost 0 bases, and 26 bases lay between the germline ends. The germline V gene has CDR1 MNHEY and CDR2 SVGEGT. In nucleotides, the CDR3 is TGTGCCAGCAGCTCCCTCTCCACGATACGACAGATCATGAACACTGAAGCTTTCTTT. As protein: CASSSLSTIRQIMNTEAFF.

This chain joins TRBV18 and TRBJ2-7; D ambiguous. The CDR3 runs 12 residues. Trimming took 0 bases from V and 4 from J, leaving 4 bases between them. Germline CDR1 and CDR2: KGHSH and LQKENI. Here the CDR3 reads CASSPPTYEQYF. CDR3 bases: TGTGCCAGCTCACCACCGACTTACGAGCAGTACTTC.

The chain joins TRBV12-3 or TRBV12-4 to TRBJ2-1, with unresolved D. The CDR3 totals 11 residues. Deletions cut 2 bases from V and 9 bases from J, with 5 bases between. Here the CDR3 reads CASSLMAEQFF. DNA of the CDR3: TGTGCCAGCAGTTTAATGGCTGAGCAGTTCTTC.

The chain is built from TRBV14 and TRBJ1-1; D call uncertain. CDR1 and CDR2 (germline): SGHDN, FVKESK. The CDR3 contains 12 residues. Trimming pared 0 bases from V and 8 bases from J, leaving 7 bases between. This chain's CDR3 is CASSQERGEAFF. The CDR3 bases are TGTGCCAGCAGCCAAGAACGGGGAGAAGCTTTCTTT.

This chain uses TRBV6-4 with TRBJ2-7, with 9 positions matching TRBD1. This CDR3 has 16 residues. Trimming at V came to 4 bases and at J to 5 bases, leaving 12 bases not matched to a gene. CDR1 and CDR2 from the germline V gene are MRHNA and SNTAGT. CDR3 nucleotide sequence: TGTGCCAGCAGTGTGGGACCCGCGGGACAGGGACACGAGCAGTACTTC. It codes for CASSVGPAGQGHEQYF.

The chain combines TRBV6-5 with TRBJ1-2; unclear D gene. CDR1 MNHEY and CDR2 SVGAGI come from the germline V gene. The CDR3 length is 13 residues. V was trimmed by 5 bases and J by 4 bases, leaving 11 bases between them. The CDR3 nucleotides read TGTGCCAGCAGTCCTTGGGCCCCCTATGGCTACACCTTC. Protein: CASSPWAPYGYTF.

The chain links TRBV7-9 to TRBJ2-7; possible D gene TRBD2, 7 bases. V gave up 3 bases and J gave up 5 bases, with 29 bases separating them. The CDR3 covers 19 residues. The germline gives CDR1 SEHNR, CDR2 FQNEAQ (reference sequence). In DNA form, the CDR3 reads TGTGCCAGCAGCTTCGGGGGGAAAGGGGGTAAGTCGAGGCGGGACGAGCAGTACTTC. Amino acids: CASSFGGKGGKSRRDEQYF.

This chain joins TRBV19 and TRBJ1-1; TRBD1 aligns across 7 bases. This CDR3 region has 14 residues. The germline gives CDR1 LNHDA, CDR2 SQIVND (reference sequence). Trimming removed 4 bases from V and 5 bases from J; junction bases left unmatched: 7. Written as DNA, the CDR3 is TGTGCCAGTAGTAGGGGACAGAGAGGGACTGAAGCTTTCTTT. This encodes CASSRGQRGTEAFF.

A single count supports this clone. V usage is TRBV3-1 (or the pseudogene TRBV3-2) and J usage is TRBJ1-5, with D perhaps TRBD1 (6 bases). The CDR3 length is 13 residues. Germline V gene sequence: CDR1 LGHDT, CDR2 YNNKEL (reference sequence). The V end lost 4 bases, the J end lost 6 bases, and 10 bases lay between the germline ends. The CDR3 DNA sequence: TGTGCCAGCAGCCTAAACAGGGCTCAGCCCCAGCATTTT. It encodes CASSLNRAQPQHF.

Only a few counts were recorded for this clone. The J gene is TRBJ2-7, the V gene TRBV5-4, with 9 positions matching TRBD1. Trimming cost V 5 bases and J 5 bases; bases outside gene matches: 17. From germline, CDR1 is SGHNT and CDR2 YYREEE (reference sequence). The CDR3 is made up of 17 amino acids. For the CDR3, the DNA is TGTGCCAGCAGGCGCCTACTGACAGGGGGAGGCGAGGACGAGCAGTACTTC. Translating it yields CASRRLLTGGGEDEQYF.

CDR3 in amino acids: CASSPRQVSYEQYF. Here the CDR3 DNA reads TGTGCCAGCAGCCCCAGACAGGTCTCCTACGAGCAGTACTTC. J is TRBJ2-7 and V is TRBV9; D is perhaps TRBD1 (6 bases). Trimming removed 4 bases from V and 0 bases from J, with 11 bases in between. In germline, CDR1 is SGDLS, CDR2 YYNGEE. This CDR3 spans 14 amino acids.

This clone appeared a single time. V gene TRBV5-4 combines with J gene TRBJ1-1; 7 bases agree with TRBD1. With V trimmed by 1 base and J by 1 base, 7 bases remained unmatched. The CDR3 has 16 amino acids. Germline V gene data show CDR1 as SGHNT and CDR2 as YYREEE (reference sequence). The CDR3 DNA sequence: TGTGCCAGCAGCTTGCGGGCAGGGGGAGGGAACACTGAAGCTTTCTTT. It translates to CASSLRAGGGNTEAFF.

The chain recombines TRBV4-1 with TRBJ2-1; 10 positions match TRBD1. V shed 6 bases, J shed 2 bases, and the junction held 7 bases outside the gene matches. This CDR3 is built from 16 residues. Germline V gives CDR1 MGHRA, CDR2 YSYEKL. Here the CDR3 DNA reads TGCGCCAGCAGAAGGACAGGGGGTAGCGCCTACAATGAGCAGTTCTTC. It translates to CASRRTGGSAYNEQFF.

A single count supports this clone. The V call is TRBV19, the J call TRBJ2-1, with 9 bases aligning to TRBD1. Unmatched junction bases numbered 5, after V lost 5 bases and J lost 9 bases. The CDR3 is 13 residues long. Germline V lookup: CDR1 LNHDA, CDR2 SQIVND (reference sequence). For the CDR3, the DNA is TGTGCCAGTAGTGGACAGGGGAGGGTTGAGCAGTTCTTC. Protein product: CASSGQGRVEQFF.

The chain employs TRBV7-2 and TRBJ2-7; 10 nucleotides agree with TRBD2. The CDR3 extends over 15 amino acids. CDR1 is SGHTA and CDR2 is FQGNSA in the germline V gene. V lost 1 base and J lost 7; bases outside the gene matches: 7. The CDR3 DNA reads TGTGCCAGCAGCTTAGAAAGCGGGGGGGCCTGGGAGCAGTACTTC. Its translation is CASSLESGGAWEQYF. The variable domain in full, completed from reference TRBV7-2 and TRBJ2-7, reads GAGVSQSPSNKVTEKGKDVELRCDPISGHTALYWYRQSLGQGLEFLIYFQGNSAPDKSGLPSDRFSAERTGGSVSTLTIQRTQQEDSAVYLCASSLESGGAWEQYFGPGTRLTVT.

The chain uses TRBV3-1 (or the pseudogene TRBV3-2) and TRBJ1-5; 10 nucleotides agree with TRBD1. The CDR3 loop spans 14 amino acids. V was pared by 3 bases and J by 6 bases, with 2 bases of the junction left unmatched. CDR1 LGHDT and CDR2 YNNKEL come from the germline V gene (reference sequence). CDR3 in DNA: TGTGCCAGCAGCCAGGGGACAGGGGTTCAGCCCCAGCATTTT. Translating gives CASSQGTGVQPQHF.

This clone showed up just a few times. V gene TRBV10-3 combines with J gene TRBJ2-7, with 7 bases identical to TRBD2. Trimming removed 5 bases from V and 6 bases from J; junction bases left unmatched: 4. Germline loops: CDR1 ENHRY, CDR2 SYGVKD. This CDR3 comprises 12 residues. CDR3 sequence (DNA): TGTGCCATCAGTAGCGGGATGGTCGAGCAGTACTTC. It translates to CAISSGMVEQYF.

V and J are TRBV9 and TRBJ1-4; a weak D match, TRBD1 (5 bases). V lost 3 bases and J lost 3, with 12 bases in between. Germline V gene data show CDR1 as SGDLS and CDR2 as YYNGEE. The length of the CDR3 is 15 residues. The CDR3 bases are TGTGCCAGCAGCGCTCAGGGTAACGCTAATGAAAAACTGTTTTTT. Amino acid sequence: CASSAQGNANEKLFF.

The genes are TRBV2 and TRBJ1-5, with no clear D. The germline gives CDR1 SNHLY, CDR2 FYNNEI. Trimming left V 2 bases short and J 5 bases short, with 13 bases between. There are 15 residues in the CDR3. CDR3: CASSEIEQAYQPQHF. CDR3 nucleotide sequence: TGTGCCAGCAGTGAAATTGAGCAGGCTTATCAGCCCCAGCATTTT.

V is TRBV18 and J is TRBJ1-1, with 8 bases matching TRBD1. CDR1 KGHSH and CDR2 LQKENI come from the germline V gene. This CDR3 region has 16 residues. V shed 0 bases and J 5 bases; nucleotides not matched to a gene: 8. CDR3 amino acids: CASSPPTGEGRTEAFF. In DNA, the CDR3 is TGTGCCAGCTCACCACCGACAGGGGAAGGAAGGACTGAAGCTTTCTTT.

In its sample, this clone was seen a few times. This sequence joins TRBV6-5 and TRBJ2-1; 9 nucleotides match TRBD2. Looked up from germline, CDR1 is MNHEY and CDR2 is SVGAGI. The CDR3 consists of 15 residues. V dropped 2 bases and J dropped 6; count of bases not matched to a gene: 5. The CDR3 bases are TGTGCCAGCAGTTACAGGGTAGCGGGGGTCAATGAGCAGTTCTTC. This translates into CASSYRVAGVNEQFF.

This clone has just a few counts. CDR3 sequence reads: CASSSGGGRETQYF. CDR3 bases: TGCGCCAGCAGCTCCGGGGGGGGGCGAGAGACCCAGTACTTC. This rearrangement joins TRBV5-1 to TRBJ2-5; TRBD2 aligns across 8 bases. This CDR3 is 14 amino acids long. Trimming took 3 bases from V and 4 from J; bases not matched to a gene: 5. CDR1 is SGHRS and CDR2 is YFSETQ in the germline V gene.